This TCR beta chain was captured by sequencing in a study of CD8 T cells in Susac syndrome. Study-level results: Peak Susac CD8+ clonal expansion was seen in TEMRA cells and active patients.

It was with random hexamers that about 0.45 to 1 ug RNA was reverse transcribed. In TCRdb, the immunoSEQ multiplex PCR reads were re-called with MiXCR into one record per CDR3 protein. The sample records 50,000 to 55,000 distinct CDR3 sequences, 85% to 95% being singletons. The patients with Susac syndrome were individuals who fulfilled the recently defined diagnostic criteria for disease that was either definite or probable. Comments on this clonotype: The target antigen is unknown.

Trimming cost V 6 bases and J 4 bases, with 15 bases left between them. Germline CDR1 and CDR2: DFQATT and SNEGSKA (reference sequence). CDR3 size: 13 residues. The source material was CD8+ T cells from PBMCs. The chain is built from TRBV20-1 and TRBJ1-2; D is uncertain. This clonotype was sampled from a human donor with Susac syndrome. The CDR3 loop is CSAPGPEPYGYTF. CDR3 DNA sequence: TGCAGTGCCCCGGGCCCCGAACCCTATGGCTACACCTTC.